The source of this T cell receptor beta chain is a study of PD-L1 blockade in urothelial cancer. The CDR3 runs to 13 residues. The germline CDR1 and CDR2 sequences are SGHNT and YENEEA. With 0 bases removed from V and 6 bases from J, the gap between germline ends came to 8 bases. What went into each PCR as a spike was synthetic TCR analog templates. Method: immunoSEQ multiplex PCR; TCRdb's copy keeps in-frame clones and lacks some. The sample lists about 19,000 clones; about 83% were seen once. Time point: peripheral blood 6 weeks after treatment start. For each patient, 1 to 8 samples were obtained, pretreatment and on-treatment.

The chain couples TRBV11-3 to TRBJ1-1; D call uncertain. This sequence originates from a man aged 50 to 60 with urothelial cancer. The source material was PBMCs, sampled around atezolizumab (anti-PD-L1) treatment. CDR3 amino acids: CASSLEGRSEAFF. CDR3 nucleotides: TGTGCCAGCAGCTTAGAGGGGAGATCTGAAGCTTTCTTT.